This T cell receptor (beta chain) was sequenced during a study of T cell changes during pregnancy in multiple sclerosis. The junction had 8 bases not matched to a gene; V was cut back by 6 bases and J by 8 bases. Germline CDR1 is SNHLY and CDR2 is FYNNEI. This CDR3 has 14 residues. This clone was observed a few times. Only in-frame clones appear in the TCRdb table, and some are missing; sequencing was by immunoSEQ multiplex PCR. The sample lists 40,000 to 60,000 clones, 90% occurring once. This chain joins TRBV2 and TRBJ2-1; 9 positions agree with TRBD1. The TCR originated in a female donor in good health, enrolled as a control in a pregnancy study. Source: peripheral blood, taken in the first trimester of pregnancy. The CDR3 DNA reads TGTGCCAGCAGGGGGGTGACAGGGGGGGATGAGCAGTTCTTC. Protein product: CASRGVTGGDEQFF.